These 21 T cell receptor beta chains came from one sample sequenced in a study of molecular identifiers for immune sequencing clone quantification. A single record per CDR3 protein comes from TCRdb applying MiXCR to the PCR reads. The sample includes 40,000 to 50,000 distinct CDR3 sequences, approximately 21% seen only once; the top ten take about 1.1%. The sequenced sample was naive CD8+ T cells from blood, with Jurkat cell RNA spiked in. Indicated subset: FACS-sorted CD8+CD4-CCR7+CD45RA+ naive T cells. The receptors here all came from a human donor in good health. Some libraries in this study had Jurkat cell RNA spiked in.

This clonotype showed up many times. V is TRBV2 and J is TRBJ2-7, with no clear D. The CDR3 length is 12 residues. V was pared by 6 bases and J by 4 bases, with 10 bases between. CDR1 is SNHLY, CDR2 FYNNEI, per germline. CDR3 bases: TGTGCCAGCAGGGACCCCAAGTACGAGCAGTACTTC. This gives the protein CASRDPKYEQYF. Drawing the rest from reference TRBV2 and TRBJ2-7, the complete variable domain is EPEVTQTPSHQVTQMGQEVILRCVPISNHLYFYWYRQILGQKVEFLVSFYNNEISEKSEIFDDQFSVERPDGSNFTLKIRSTKLEDSAMYFCASRDPKYEQYFGPGTRLTVT.

For this clonotype: Just one base apart from a much larger clone, this may be a read error. This rearrangement joins TRBV7-6 to TRBJ2-1; D possibly corresponds to TRBD2 (6 bases). The CDR3 is 13 residues long. CDR1 and CDR2 (germline): SGHVS, FNYEAQ. This CDR3 is CASSPGLTNEQLF. The CDR3 DNA follows: TGTGCCAGCAGCCCGGGACTTACCAATGAGCAGCTCTTC.

There are many counts of this clonotype. This chain links TRBV7-9 with TRBJ1-2; 7 bases align to TRBD1. After removal of 4 bases from V and 2 bases from J, the junction contained 1 base not matched to a gene. This CDR3 contains 13 residues. Germline V CDR1 and CDR2: SEHNR, FQNEAQ (reference sequence). For the CDR3, the DNA is TGTGCCAGCAGCTCGGGACAGAACTATGGCTACACCTTC. Translating it yields CASSSGQNYGYTF.

This clonotype has ten or more counts. The chain has TRBV7-6 and TRBJ2-2; 10 nucleotides align to TRBD2. Per the germline V gene, CDR1 is SGHVS and CDR2 is FNYEAQ. J was trimmed by 8 bases and V by 5 bases; bases with no gene match: 14. This CDR3 has 17 residues. The CDR3 spells CASSLTAGGPGSGELFF. The CDR3 region has the DNA TGTGCCAGCAGCCTAACAGCGGGGGGGCCTGGTTCGGGGGAGCTGTTTTTT.

There are many counts of this clonotype. The chain employs TRBV3-1 and TRBJ2-1; 11 positions agree with TRBD2. Per germline, CDR1 LGHDT and CDR2 YNNKEL (reference sequence). The junction had 5 bases not matched to a gene; V was cut back by 5 bases and J by 2 bases. The CDR3 has 16 residues. The CDR3 loop is CASSLELAGAYNEQFF. Here the CDR3 DNA reads TGTGCCAGCAGCTTGGAACTAGCGGGGGCCTACAATGAGCAGTTCTTC.

This clonotype was counted many times. This chain uses TRBV4-2 with TRBJ1-1, with TRBD1 matching over 9 bases. Losses at the gene ends were 4 bases for V and 5 bases for J; bases not matched to a gene: 5. CDR1 and CDR2 (germline): LGHNA, YNFKEQ. This CDR3 spans 14 amino acids. This CDR3 is CASSLGQGRTEAFF. The CDR3 nucleotides are TGTGCCAGCAGCCTCGGACAGGGGCGGACTGAAGCTTTCTTT.

This clonotype was recorded at least ten times. The chain joins TRBV10-2 to TRBJ2-7; D may correspond to TRBD1 or TRBD2 (5 bases each). The CDR3 has 14 amino acids. The V gene lost 6 bases and the J gene lost 6 bases, with 18 bases spanning the gap. Per germline, CDR1 WSHSY and CDR2 SAAADI. The CDR3 here is CASRSTALEAEQYF. In DNA, the CDR3 is TGCGCCAGCAGGTCGACAGCCCTGGAGGCCGAGCAGTACTTC.

This clonotype was seen repeatedly, ten times or more. A read error is likely, as this CDR3 ends without the conserved phenylalanine or tryptophan. The chain links TRBV6-2 or TRBV6-3 to TRBJ2-7; 8 nucleotides match TRBD1. This CDR3 contains 14 residues. The germline V gene has CDR1 MNHEY and CDR2 SVGEGT. V shed 2 bases and J 3 bases; nucleotides not matched to a gene: 3. In nucleotides, the CDR3 is TGTGCCAGCAGTTACGGCGGACAGGGCTACGAGCAGTACTAC. Amino acids: CASSYGGQGYEQYY.

This clonotype was detected ten times or more. The chain has TRBV7-3 and TRBJ2-3; D could derive from TRBD1 or TRBD2 (7 bases each). This CDR3 contains 16 residues. CDR1 is SGHTA and CDR2 is FQGTGA in the germline V gene. The V end was cut by 5 bases, the J end by 5 bases, with 20 bases between. CDR3 loop: CASSPRGGGIKDTQYF. In DNA, the CDR3 is TGTGCCAGCAGCCCCAGGGGGGGAGGGATAAAAGATACGCAGTATTTT.

The chain joins TRBV29-1 to TRBJ2-5, with D uncertain. CDR1 SQVTM and CDR2 ANQGSEA come from the germline V gene. The CDR3 loop spans 12 amino acids. V lost 3 bases and J lost 3, with 8 bases in between. The CDR3 loop reads CSVEASKETQYF. The CDR3 region has the DNA TGCAGCGTTGAGGCTTCTAAAGAGACCCAGTACTTC. The entire variable domain, with the rest obtained from reference TRBV29-1 and TRBJ2-5, is as follows: SAVISQKPSRDICQRGTSLTIQCQVDSQVTMMFWYRQQPGQSLTLIATANQGSEATYESGFVIDKFPISRPNLTFSTLTVSNMSPEDSSIYLCSVEASKETQYFGPGTRLLVL.

This clonotype was recorded many times. The rearrangement links TRBV20-1 to TRBJ2-5; 8 bases line up with TRBD2. V lost 0 bases and J lost 0; bases outside the gene matches: 9. From germline, CDR1 is DFQATT and CDR2 SNEGSKA (reference sequence). CDR3 length: 17 amino acids. Here the CDR3 reads CSARDRDSGNYQETQYF. In nucleotides, the CDR3 is TGCAGTGCTAGAGATAGGGATAGCGGGAACTACCAAGAGACCCAGTACTTC.

This clonotype was seen ten or more times. The chain links TRBV4-3 to TRBJ2-5; tentatively, D is TRBD1 (6 bases). The CDR3 length is 16 residues. Germline loops: CDR1 LGHNA, CDR2 YSLEER. V was cut by 0 bases and J by 6 bases, with 17 bases left in between. DNA of the CDR3: TGCGCCAGCAGCCAAGATGCTTGGTCTACAGGGAAGACCCAGTACTTC. Protein product: CASSQDAWSTGKTQYF.

The V and J genes are TRBV29-1 and TRBJ2-3; no clear D gene. CDR3 length equals 13 residues. Trimming removed 7 bases from V and 0 bases from J, with 11 bases in between. Germline loops: CDR1 SQVTM, CDR2 ANQGSEA. The CDR3 reads CSDQLFSTDTQYF. The CDR3 coding sequence is TGCAGCGACCAGTTATTCAGCACAGATACGCAGTATTTT.

This clonotype was seen ten or more times. The chain combines TRBV12-3 or TRBV12-4 with TRBJ1-2; 9 nucleotides match TRBD1. The CDR3 spans 13 residues. J lost 7 bases, V lost 4 bases, and 4 bases had no gene match. CDR3: CASSSGQGGGYTF. The CDR3 bases are TGTGCCAGCAGTTCGGGACAGGGCGGTGGCTACACCTTC.

This clonotype was detected many times. The V and J genes are TRBV28 and TRBJ2-5; TRBD1 might be the D (5 bases). V was shortened by 2 bases and J by 3 bases, with 10 bases between the two germline ends. From germline, CDR1 is MDHEN and CDR2 SYDVKM. The CDR3 totals 14 residues. CDR3 DNA sequence: TGTGCCAGCAGTTTAGAACAGGAAAAAGAGACCCAGTACTTC. Residues: CASSLEQEKETQYF.

On this clonotype itself: Given the absence of the conserved phenylalanine or tryptophan at the CDR3 end, a read error is likely. The chain links TRBV12-3 or TRBV12-4 to TRBJ1-5; D is unclear. This CDR3 region has 12 residues. Between the trimmed V and J ends, which lost 1 base and 7 bases, there was a span of 5 bases. CDR3 residues: CASSLGSQPQHL. The CDR3 DNA is TGTGCCAGCAGTTTAGGTTCGCAGCCCCAGCATCTT.

At least ten counts were recorded for this clonotype. The V and J genes are TRBV27 and TRBJ2-2; D is uncertain. The germline CDR1 and CDR2 sequences are MNHEY and SMNVEV (reference sequence). Trimming shortened V by 7 bases and J by 7 bases, and 16 bases separated the two germline ends. CDR3 size: 14 residues. CDR3 protein: CASTPLTAGGELFF. The CDR3 DNA is TGTGCCAGCACCCCTCTTACGGCCGGCGGGGAGCTGTTTTTT.

This clonotype has ten or more counts. The J gene is TRBJ1-5, the V gene TRBV12-3 or TRBV12-4, with TRBD1 matching 7 bases. CDR3 length: 15 residues. The V and J ends lost 5 bases and 6 bases, in that order; junction bases with no gene match: 10. This CDR3 reads CASSRQGIILQPQHF. The DNA for the CDR3 is TGTGCCAGCAGTAGACAGGGAATCATTCTTCAGCCCCAGCATTTT.

This clonotype came up many times. The chain recombines TRBV14 with TRBJ1-1, with unresolved D. CDR3 length: 13 amino acids. The germline V gene has CDR1 SGHDN and CDR2 FVKESK. The germline V and J ends were trimmed by 2 bases and 6 bases, with 10 bases remaining between them. The CDR3 protein is CASSQFDGPEAFF. As DNA, the CDR3 is TGTGCCAGCAGCCAATTCGATGGTCCTGAAGCTTTCTTT.

This clonotype showed up many times. The chain is built from TRBV7-9 and TRBJ1-1; D not resolved. Per germline, CDR1 SEHNR and CDR2 FQNEAQ (reference sequence). This CDR3 is built from 15 residues. Trimming took 5 bases from V and 5 from J, leaving 18 bases between them. CDR3 residues: CASSPPGSPGTEAFF. The DNA of the CDR3 is TGTGCCAGCAGCCCACCGGGCTCCCCGGGGACTGAAGCTTTCTTT.

This clonotype was observed many times. The genes are TRBV2 and TRBJ2-5; 9 bases map to TRBD1. Trimming cost V 5 bases and J 5 bases; bases outside gene matches: 12. Germline V gene lookup returns CDR1 SNHLY and CDR2 FYNNEI. This CDR3 has 16 amino acids. The DNA of the CDR3 is TGTGCCAGCAGTTTCACCGGGACAGGGTACTCCGAGACCCAGTACTTC. Protein sequence: CASSFTGTGYSETQYF. Together with reference TRBV2 and TRBJ2-5, the CDR3 gives the full variable domain: EPEVTQTPSHQVTQMGQEVILRCVPISNHLYFYWYRQILGQKVEFLVSFYNNEISEKSEIFDDQFSVERPDGSNFTLKIRSTKLEDSAMYFCASSFTGTGYSETQYFGPGTRLLVL.